This entry lists 5 T cell receptor beta chains sequenced from one sample in a study of shared clonotypes between healthy human individuals. CD8 cells classed as naive were CD45RO-negative and positively selected for CCR7, excluding terminally differentiated effector memory CD45RA+ cells. Assay used: immunoSEQ multiplex PCR; TCRdb lists only in-frame clones, some missing. Seen here are around 1.9 million clones, approximately 94% observed once, and the top ten hold 1.7%. The sequenced material came from naive CD8+ T cells from PBMCs. The receptors here all came from a man between 18 and 35 years old in good health. Some clones in this sample may be carry-over from other donors' samples.

The chain combines TRBV27 with TRBJ2-1; tentative D call: TRBD2 (5 bases). Trimming cost V 2 bases and J 5 bases, with 13 bases left between them. In germline, CDR1 is MNHEY, CDR2 SMNVEV (reference sequence). This CDR3 has 15 residues. This chain's CDR3 is CASSLAVEGDNEQFF. The CDR3, as DNA: TGTGCCAGCAGTTTAGCAGTAGAGGGAGACAATGAGCAGTTCTTC.

With regard to this clone: An end of the junction differs from the germline gene, which may be a read error. The chain is built from TRBV6-6 and TRBJ2-1, with TRBD2 identical over 11 bases. From germline, CDR1 is MNHNY and CDR2 SVGAGI (reference sequence). The length of the CDR3 is 14 residues. This CDR3 reads CASRTGTSGNAQFF. CDR3 nucleotide sequence: TGTGCCAGCAGGACCGGGACTAGCGGCAATGCGCAGTTCTTC.

V is TRBV4-3 and J is TRBJ2-3; 7 bases line up with TRBD2. Germline CDR1 is LGHNA and CDR2 is YSLEER. The length of the CDR3 is 15 residues. Losses at the gene ends were 0 bases for V and 6 bases for J; bases not matched to a gene: 6. The CDR3 coding sequence is TGCGCCAGCAGCCAAGAGGCTAGCGGAGATGATACGCAGTATTTT. This translates into CASSQEASGDDTQYF.

The V and J genes are TRBV14 and TRBJ2-5; D unresolved. The germline V gene has CDR1 SGHDN and CDR2 FVKESK. Trimming shortened V by 0 bases and J by 2 bases, and 10 bases separated the two germline ends. This CDR3 contains 15 residues. CDR3: CASSQDTAVQETQYF. Here the CDR3 DNA reads TGTGCCAGCAGCCAAGATACGGCAGTTCAAGAGACCCAGTACTTC.

Note on this clone: Within the sample, other DNA sequences also encode this same CDR3. V gene TRBV27 combines with J gene TRBJ2-1; D might be TRBD1 (6 bases). Germline V CDR1 and CDR2: MNHEY, SMNVEV (reference sequence). The ends were cut back, 2 bases at V and 4 bases at J, with 6 bases in the middle. This CDR3 has 13 amino acids. The CDR3 region is CASSLDRYNEQFF. The CDR3 nucleotides are TGTGCCAGCAGTTTAGACAGGTACAATGAGCAGTTCTTC.